A single sample is the source of the 5 T cell receptor beta chains below, sequenced in a study of blood T cell repertoires in COVID-19. Clones were sequenced by immunoSEQ multiplex PCR, and TCRdb holds only the in-frame ones, with some missing. The repertoire holds 45,000 to 65,000 clones, with about 76% as singletons. Sequencing input: peripheral blood. Receptors were obtained from a man in his 70s with active or convalescent COVID-19.

The V gene is TRBV30, the J gene TRBJ1-5; 9 bases line up with TRBD1. The CDR3 is 14 residues long. The V segment lost 4 bases and the J segment 2 bases; nucleotides outside the gene matches: 3. CDR1 and CDR2 from the germline V gene are GTSNPN and SVGIG (reference sequence). The CDR3 coding sequence is TGTGCCTGGAAACAGGGGGCCGGCAATCAGCCCCAGCATTTT. Its translation is CAWKQGAGNQPQHF.

The chain recombines TRBV7-6 with TRBJ2-2, with 7 bases identical to TRBD1. V trimming: 4 bases; J trimming: 1 base; junction bases outside the gene matches: 6. In germline, CDR1 is SGHVS, CDR2 FNYEAQ. This CDR3 comprises 16 residues. CDR3 residues: CASSSRQGLNTGELFF. The CDR3 DNA reads as TGTGCCAGCAGCTCAAGACAGGGATTGAACACCGGGGAGCTGTTTTTT.

The V call is TRBV4-2, the J call TRBJ2-7; TRBD2 agrees at 10 bases. The CDR3 loop spans 17 amino acids. Looked up from germline, CDR1 is LGHNA and CDR2 is YNFKEQ. V was clipped by 1 base and J by 0 bases; unmatched bases: 6. CDR3 nucleotides: TGTGCCAGCAGCCAAGGTATAGCGGGGGGTAACTCCTACGAGCAGTACTTC. Residues: CASSQGIAGGNSYEQYF.

The rearrangement joins TRBV20-1 to TRBJ2-1; D may be TRBD1 (5 bases). The CDR3 runs 11 residues. Germline V CDR1 and CDR2: DFQATT, SNEGSKA (reference sequence). V lost 5 bases, J lost 9 bases, and 11 bases lay in between. This CDR3 reads CSASLDIEQFF. The CDR3 nucleotides are TGCAGTGCTTCCCTGGACATTGAGCAGTTCTTC.

The rearrangement joins TRBV7-9 to TRBJ1-4, with D possibly matching TRBD1 (6 bases). The CDR3 sequence is 16 residues long. Germline V lookup: CDR1 SEHNR, CDR2 FQNEAQ (reference sequence). The V end lost 1 base, the J end lost 5 bases, and 14 bases lay between the germline ends. The chain's CDR3 is CASSLVGSRGNEKLFF. The CDR3 coding sequence is TGTGCCAGCAGCTTAGTAGGTAGCAGGGGAAATGAAAAACTGTTTTTT.